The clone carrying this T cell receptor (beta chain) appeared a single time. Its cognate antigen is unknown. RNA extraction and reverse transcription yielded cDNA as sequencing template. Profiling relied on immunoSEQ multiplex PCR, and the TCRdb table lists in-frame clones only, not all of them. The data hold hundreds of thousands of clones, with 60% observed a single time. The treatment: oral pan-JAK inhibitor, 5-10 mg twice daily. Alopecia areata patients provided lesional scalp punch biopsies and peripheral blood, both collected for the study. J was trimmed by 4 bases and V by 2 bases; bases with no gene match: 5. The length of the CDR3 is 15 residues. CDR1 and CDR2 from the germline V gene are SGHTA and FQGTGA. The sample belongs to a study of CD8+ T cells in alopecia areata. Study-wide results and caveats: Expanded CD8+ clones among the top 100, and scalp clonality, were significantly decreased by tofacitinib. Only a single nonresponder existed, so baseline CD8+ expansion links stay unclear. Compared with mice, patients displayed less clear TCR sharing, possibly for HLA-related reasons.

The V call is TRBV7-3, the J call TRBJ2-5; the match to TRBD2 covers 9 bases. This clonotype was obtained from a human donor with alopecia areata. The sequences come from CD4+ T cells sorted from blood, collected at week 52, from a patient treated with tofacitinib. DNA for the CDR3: TGTGCCAGCAGCTTAGCTAGCGGGGTAGGAGAGACCCAGTACTTC. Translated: CASSLASGVGETQYF. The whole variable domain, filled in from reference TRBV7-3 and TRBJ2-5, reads GAGVSQTPSNKVTEKGKYVELRCDPISGHTALYWYRQSLGQGPEFLIYFQGTGAADDSGLPNDRFFAVRPEGSVSTLKIQRTERGDSAVYLCASSLASGVGETQYFGPGTRLLVL.